This paragraph reports one TCR beta chain. Authors' methods: Reference gene primer amplification yielded estimated nucleated cell counts. Method: immunoSEQ multiplex PCR; TCRdb's copy keeps in-frame clones and lacks some. The V and J calls and clone size are taken from that table; D and trimming were inferred from the DNA. Seen here are around 300,000 clones, 85% observed once, and the top ten hold approximately 3.8%. V was clipped by 4 bases and J by 6 bases; unmatched bases: 16. The CDR3 is 19 amino acids. The germline gives CDR1 SGHVS, CDR2 FQNEAQ. The data were obtained in a study of blood T cell repertoires in COVID-19. As for the study in general: Collection of acute and convalescent COVID-19 samples took place in the United States, Italy and Spain. In each case, the material was cDNA or gDNA derived from T cells, B-cell-depleted T cells, or PBMCs.

Sequenced sample: peripheral blood. The chain carries TRBV7-8 and TRBJ2-5, with 14 bases fitting TRBD2. This sequence was found in a woman between 50 and 59 years old with active or convalescent COVID-19. The CDR3 DNA reads TGTGCCAGCAGCTCCCAGGGGGGGACTAGCGGGAGACAATCGAAGACCCAGTACTTC. This sequence encodes CASSSQGGTSGRQSKTQYF.